The TCR beta chain described here comes from a study of blood T cell repertoires in COVID-19. At the level of the study: The United States, Italy and Spain were the sources of the acute and convalescent COVID-19 samples.

Authors' analysis steps: By means of reference gene primer amplification, nucleated cell counts were estimated. Sequencing was performed with immunoSEQ multiplex PCR; in TCRdb, only in-frame clones are kept and a portion is missing. V and J calls and clone size are as listed in that table; D and trimming were resolved from the DNA. Seen here are about 65,000 clones, roughly 77% observed once, and the top ten hold 14% to 15%. The CDR3 is made up of 15 amino acids. Germline V lookup: CDR1 LNHNV, CDR2 YYDKDF (reference sequence). V was shortened by 2 bases and J by 1 base, with 11 bases between the two germline ends.

Specimen: peripheral blood. The sequence came from a man older than 75 with acute or convalescent COVID-19. This sequence joins TRBV15 and TRBJ1-1, with unresolved D. The CDR3 here is CATSRNTAGNTEAFF. Written as DNA, the CDR3 is TGTGCCACCAGCAGAAACACGGCAGGGAACACTGAAGCTTTCTTT.